This TCR beta chain was captured in a study of T-cell memory formation after mild COVID-19. TCRdb independently ran MiXCR on the 5' RACE reads; one entry per CDR3 protein. The sample lists 410,000 or so distinct CDR3 sequences; 20% to 30% were seen once. On this clonotype: Its antigen remains unidentified.

Trimming cost V 1 base and J 5 bases; bases outside gene matches: 10. This CDR3 has 16 amino acids. From germline, CDR1 is SGHAT and CDR2 FQNNGV. Study results and caveats: Clones that contracted clustered mainly in CM and EM if CD4+ and in EMRA if CD8+. SARS-CoV-2 specificity of second-wave clones peaking day 37 was unconfirmed. Contracting clones, day 15 to 85, had balanced CD4/CD8, and later expanders favored CD4+.

Source material: PBMCs or a T cell subset sorted from them (not recorded which). The TCR was taken from an adult woman who had mild COVID-19 (a few samples of this study predate the infection). Cell type and time point are not known. V usage is TRBV11-2 and J usage is TRBJ2-7; 8 bases are shared with TRBD2. CDR3 in amino acids: CASSLGRTGGQHEQYF. The CDR3 DNA is TGTGCCAGCAGCTTAGGTCGTACGGGGGGGCAGCACGAGCAGTACTTC.